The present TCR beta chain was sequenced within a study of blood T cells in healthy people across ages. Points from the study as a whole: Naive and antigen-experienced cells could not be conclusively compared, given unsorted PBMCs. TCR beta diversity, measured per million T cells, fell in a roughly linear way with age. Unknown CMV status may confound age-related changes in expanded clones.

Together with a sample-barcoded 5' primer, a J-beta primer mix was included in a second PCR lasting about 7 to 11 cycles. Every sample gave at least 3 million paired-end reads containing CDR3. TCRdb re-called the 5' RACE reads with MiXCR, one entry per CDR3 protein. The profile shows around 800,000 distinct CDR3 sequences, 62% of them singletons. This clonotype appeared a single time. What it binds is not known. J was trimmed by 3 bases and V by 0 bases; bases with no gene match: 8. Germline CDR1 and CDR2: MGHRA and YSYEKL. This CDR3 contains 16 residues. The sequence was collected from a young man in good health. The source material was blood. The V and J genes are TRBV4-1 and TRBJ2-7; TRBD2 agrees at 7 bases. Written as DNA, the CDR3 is TGCGCCAGCAGCCAAGAATTTGGGGGGGGAAGCTACGAGCAGTACTTC. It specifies CASSQEFGGGSYEQYF.